This T cell receptor beta chain originates from a study of control samples from healthy donors and cancer patients. Trimming removed 5 bases from V and 4 bases from J, with 14 bases in between. The germline gives CDR1 LGHDT, CDR2 YNNKEL (reference sequence). The CDR3 sequence is 14 residues long. TCRdb's copy holds only in-frame clones and misses some; the assay was immunoSEQ multiplex PCR. The sample includes fewer than 120,000 clones, around 87% of them seen just once. The TCR was taken from a woman aged 60 to 75 with lung cancer. What was sequenced was PBMCs. The genes are TRBV3-1 (or the pseudogene TRBV3-2) and TRBJ2-5, with D perhaps being TRBD1 or TRBD2 (7 bases each). As DNA, the CDR3 is TGTGCCAGCAGCTTATCAGGGGGGGGAGAGACCCAGTACTTC. The encoded protein is CASSLSGGGETQYF.